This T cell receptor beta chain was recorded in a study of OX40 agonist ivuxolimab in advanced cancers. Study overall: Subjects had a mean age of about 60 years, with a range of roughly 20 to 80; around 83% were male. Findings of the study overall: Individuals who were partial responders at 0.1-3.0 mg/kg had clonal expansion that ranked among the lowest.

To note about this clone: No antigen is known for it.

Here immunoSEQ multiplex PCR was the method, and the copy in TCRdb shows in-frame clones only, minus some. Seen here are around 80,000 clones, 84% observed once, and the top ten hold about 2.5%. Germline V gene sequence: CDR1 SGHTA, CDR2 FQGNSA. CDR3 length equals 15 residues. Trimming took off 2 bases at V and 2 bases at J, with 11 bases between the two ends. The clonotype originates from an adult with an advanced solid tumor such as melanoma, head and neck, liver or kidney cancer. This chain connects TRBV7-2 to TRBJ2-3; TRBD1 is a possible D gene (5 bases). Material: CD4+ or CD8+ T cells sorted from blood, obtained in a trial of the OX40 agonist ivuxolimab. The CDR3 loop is CASSLQAGLTDTQYF. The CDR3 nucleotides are TGTGCCAGCAGCTTACAGGCAGGGCTCACAGATACGCAGTATTTT.